Ten or more counts support the clone carrying this T cell receptor (beta chain). Its target is not known. There are 12 residues in the CDR3. V was pared by 4 bases and J by 8 bases, with 0 bases of the junction left unmatched. CDR1 is MGHRA and CDR2 is YSYEKL in the germline V gene. The data belong to a study of T-cell reconstitution after alpha-beta-depleted transplantation in children. Study conclusions and caveats: In patients about two months after transplant, alpha-beta T cells reportedly arose from several hundred expanded graft clones.

It was with unique molecular identifiers that the TCRbeta library was prepared. Via MiXCR, TCRdb re-called the PCR reads, giving one row per CDR3 protein. The table records 600,000 to 700,000 distinct CDR3 sequences, roughly 14% of them present only once. The sequences come from PBMCs, collected before TCRalphabeta/CD19-depleted stem cell transplant. J is TRBJ1-1 and V is TRBV4-1, with 11 bases fitting TRBD1. The receptor was isolated from a girl aged 2-15 years with congenital amegakaryocytic thrombocytopenia, due to receive a stem cell transplant. The CDR3 DNA reads TGCGCCAGCAGCCGGGACAGGGGGGAAGCTTTCTTT. It yields the protein CASSRDRGEAFF.